This entry lists 10 T cell receptor beta chains sequenced from one sample in a study of blood T cell repertoires in COVID-19. Assay used: immunoSEQ multiplex PCR; TCRdb lists only in-frame clones, some missing. The sample holds some 290,000 clones; about 90% are singletons and the top ten take less than 3%. Sequences were obtained from peripheral blood. The receptors originated from a woman aged 30 to 39 with COVID-19, enrolled during active disease.

The genes are TRBV28 and TRBJ2-3; TRBD1 is a possible D gene (6 bases). Germline V gene data show CDR1 as MDHEN and CDR2 as SYDVKM. CDR3 length equals 13 residues. V was pared by 10 bases and J by 4 bases, with 15 bases between. Here the CDR3 DNA reads TGTGCCACCTTAAGAGGGGGATCAGATACGCAGTATTTT. The encoded protein is CATLRGGSDTQYF.

The chain recombines TRBV18 with TRBJ1-1; D perhaps matches TRBD1 (5 bases). The V end lost 1 base, the J end lost 3 bases, and 12 bases lay between the germline ends. This CDR3 has 15 residues. From germline, CDR1 is KGHSH and CDR2 LQKENI. CDR3 bases: TGTGCCAGCTCACCACAAGCAGGGAAATACACTGAAGCTTTCTTT. It is translated as CASSPQAGKYTEAFF.

The count of this clone is one. The rearrangement joins TRBV6-5 to TRBJ1-6; no definite D call. Trimming removed 7 bases from V and 4 bases from J, with 11 bases in between. There are 14 residues in the CDR3. Germline loops: CDR1 MNHEY, CDR2 SVGAGI. This CDR3 reads CASTRAEYNSPLHF. CDR3 bases: TGTGCCAGCACGAGGGCAGAATATAATTCACCCCTCCACTTT.

The chain combines TRBV7-9 with TRBJ1-2; D call uncertain. V was trimmed by 5 bases and J by 0 bases, leaving 10 bases between them. This CDR3 is 14 amino acids long. From germline, CDR1 is SEHNR and CDR2 FQNEAQ (reference sequence). The CDR3 sequence is CASSAERTNYGYTF. The CDR3 nucleotides are TGTGCCAGCAGCGCCGAGCGGACTAACTATGGCTACACCTTC.

The chain has TRBV9 and TRBJ2-1; 8 bases agree with TRBD2. Germline V gene data show CDR1 as SGDLS and CDR2 as YYNGEE. This CDR3 is 14 amino acids long. J was trimmed by 2 bases and V by 3 bases; bases with no gene match: 1. CDR3 nucleotides: TGTGCCAGCAGCGCAGCGGGAGCCTACAATGAGCAGTTCTTC. It translates to CASSAAGAYNEQFF.

The chain carries TRBV28 and TRBJ1-1, with D uncertain. Germline V lookup: CDR1 MDHEN, CDR2 SYDVKM. Between the trimmed V and J ends, which lost 5 bases and 1 base, there was a span of 11 bases. This CDR3 comprises 14 residues. The CDR3 loop reads CASSIGRPNTEAFF. CDR3 coding DNA: TGTGCCAGCAGTATTGGCAGGCCGAACACTGAAGCTTTCTTT. Full variable domain (missing parts from reference TRBV28 and TRBJ1-1): DVKVTQSSRYLVKRTGEKVFLECVQDMDHENMFWYRQDPGLGLRLIYFSYDVKMKEKGDIPEGYSVSREKKERFSLILESASTNQTSMYLCASSIGRPNTEAFFGQGTRLTVV.

V usage is TRBV7-9 and J usage is TRBJ1-1; the match to TRBD1 covers 8 bases. The CDR3 runs 14 residues. The junction had 3 bases not matched to a gene; V was cut back by 5 bases and J by 1 base. Germline loops: CDR1 SEHNR, CDR2 FQNEAQ (reference sequence). CDR3 bases: TGTGCCAGCAGCGTTGGACAGGGGAACACTGAAGCTTTCTTT. Amino acid sequence: CASSVGQGNTEAFF.

V usage is TRBV7-9 and J usage is TRBJ2-2; D gene ambiguous. The germline V and J ends were trimmed by 3 bases and 6 bases, with 5 bases remaining between them. Germline values: CDR1 SEHNR, CDR2 FQNEAQ (reference sequence). The CDR3 is made up of 12 amino acids. The CDR3 DNA reads as TGTGCCAGCAGCTTGTCCTCCGGGGAGCTGTTTTTT. Its translation: CASSLSSGELFF. Full variable domain (outside the CDR3, taken from reference TRBV7-9 and TRBJ2-2): DTGVSQNPRHKITKRGQNVTFRCDPISEHNRLYWYRQTLGQGPEFLTYFQNEAQLEKSRLLSDRFSAERPKGSFSTLEIQRTEQGDSAMYLCASSLSSGELFFGEGSRLTVL.

This clone was observed a single time. The V call is TRBV5-1, the J call TRBJ2-3; possible D gene TRBD1, 6 bases. Germline CDR1 is SGHRS and CDR2 is YFSETQ. The CDR3 contains 16 residues. Deletions cut 0 bases from V and 4 bases from J, with 15 bases between. In DNA form, the CDR3 reads TGCGCCAGCAGCTTGGGTATACAGGGTAATCCAGATACGCAGTATTTT. It encodes CASSLGIQGNPDTQYF. The complete variable domain, with remaining parts taken from reference TRBV5-1 and TRBJ2-3, reads KAGVTQTPRYLIKTRGQQVTLSCSPISGHRSVSWYQQTPGQGLQFLFEYFSETQRNKGNFPGRFSGRQFSNSRSEMNVSTLELGDSALYLCASSLGIQGNPDTQYFGPGTRLTVL.

This sequence joins TRBV28 and TRBJ1-2; 7 nucleotides line up with TRBD1. V gave up 3 bases and J gave up 2 bases; unmatched junction bases: 3. CDR3 length equals 14 residues. Germline loops: CDR1 MDHEN, CDR2 SYDVKM. The DNA of the CDR3 is TGTGCCAGCAGTTTGGAGGACAGGAACTATGGCTACACCTTC. Translated: CASSLEDRNYGYTF.